Presented here are 16 T cell receptor beta chains from one specimen sequenced in a study of blood T cells in healthy people across ages. A sample-barcoded 5' primer and a J-beta primer mix were used in a second PCR of about 6 to 12 cycles. MiXCR, applied by TCRdb to the 5' RACE reads, yields one record per CDR3 protein. The table has about 800,000 distinct CDR3 sequences, around 25% seen once. These data also formed part of another study, on T cells of mothers and their children.

The sequenced material came from blood. All receptors come from a boy aged 10-17 years in good health.

The chain uses TRBV29-1 and TRBJ2-4; the match to TRBD1 covers 12 bases. Per the germline V gene, CDR1 is SQVTM and CDR2 is ANQGSEA. V was pared by 4 bases and J by 6 bases, with 7 bases of the junction left unmatched. The CDR3 runs 15 residues. The CDR3, as DNA: TGCAGCGTTGGACCCGGGACAGGGGGCGGAAACATTCAGTACTTC. Amino acid sequence: CSVGPGTGGGNIQYF.

V and J are TRBV6-4 and TRBJ2-3, with D possibly matching TRBD2 (5 bases). The length of the CDR3 is 14 residues. Germline-derived CDR1 and CDR2 are MRHNA and SNTAGT. V was pared by 2 bases and J by 1 base, with 7 bases between. CDR3 sequence reads: CASSDRGRTDTQYF. CDR3 in DNA: TGTGCCAGCAGTGACCGGGGTCGCACAGATACGCAGTATTTT.

This clonotype was recorded a few times. This chain connects TRBV14 to TRBJ1-2; 9 bases match TRBD1. The V gene end was trimmed by 1 base and the J gene end by 3 bases; junction bases not matched to a gene: 6. The CDR3 is 16 residues long. Germline loops: CDR1 SGHDN, CDR2 FVKESK. The CDR3 nucleotides are TGTGCCAGCAGCCAAGCCTTGGGACAGGGTTACTATGGCTACACCTTC. It encodes CASSQALGQGYYGYTF.

The chain joins TRBV28 to TRBJ2-5; the match to TRBD2 covers 7 bases. Germline-derived CDR1 and CDR2 are MDHEN and SYDVKM. Trimming removed 8 bases from V and 3 bases from J; junction bases left unmatched: 3. The CDR3 is 12 residues long. The CDR3: CASGTTEETQYF. CDR3 coding DNA: TGTGCCAGCGGGACTACCGAAGAGACCCAGTACTTC.

V is TRBV6-5 and J is TRBJ1-5; no firm D call. Trimming stripped 2 bases from V and 0 bases from J, with 8 bases between. The CDR3 extends over 15 amino acids. Germline V gene lookup returns CDR1 MNHEY and CDR2 SVGAGI. DNA for the CDR3: TGTGCCAGCAGTTACGGAGGGAATAGCAATCAGCCCCAGCATTTT. Its protein product is CASSYGGNSNQPQHF.

The gene calls are TRBV30 and TRBJ2-1; tentatively, D is TRBD1 (5 bases). The germline V gene encodes CDR1 GTSNPN and CDR2 SVGIG (reference sequence). The CDR3 extends over 17 amino acids. V lost 2 bases, J lost 1 base, and 18 bases lay in between. The CDR3 DNA reads as TGTGCCTGGAGTTCAGGGATATTACCGACATCCTACAATGAGCAGTTCTTC. This codes for CAWSSGILPTSYNEQFF.

V gene TRBV5-1 combines with J gene TRBJ1-4; D remains ambiguous. The germline V gene encodes CDR1 SGHRS and CDR2 YFSETQ. The CDR3 has 15 amino acids. The germline V and J ends were trimmed by 4 bases and 0 bases, with 10 bases remaining between them. DNA for the CDR3: TGCGCCAGCAGCCTGCAGAGTACAACTAATGAAAAACTGTTTTTT. This codes for CASSLQSTTNEKLFF.

There are a few counts of this clonotype. The chain uses TRBV7-2 and TRBJ2-2, with D possibly TRBD2 on 6 matching bases. V gave up 4 bases and J gave up 4 bases, with 16 bases separating them. Germline lookup yields CDR1 SGHTA and CDR2 FQGNSA. This CDR3 has 16 residues. CDR3 protein: CASSYNRGKRTGELFF. Here the CDR3 DNA reads TGTGCCAGCAGCTATAATCGGGGGAAACGCACCGGGGAGCTGTTTTTT.

The CDR3: CSAGTAASEQYF. DNA of the CDR3: TGCAGTGCTGGGACAGCAGCAAGCGAGCAGTACTTC. The chain carries TRBV20-1 and TRBJ2-7; 7 bases match TRBD1. Germline V CDR1 and CDR2: DFQATT, SNEGSKA (reference sequence). The CDR3 is made up of 12 amino acids. The trim removed 5 bases at V and 6 bases at J, leaving 7 bases unmatched.

CDR3: CATSSVLRDPLPETQYF. CDR3 coding DNA: TGTGCCACCAGCAGCGTACTCCGGGACCCCCTCCCAGAGACCCAGTACTTC. The genes are TRBV15 and TRBJ2-5; D tentatively reads TRBD1 or TRBD2 (5 bases each). CDR3 length equals 17 residues. Germline V gives CDR1 LNHNV, CDR2 YYDKDF (reference sequence). The germline V and J ends were trimmed by 3 bases and 4 bases, with 21 bases remaining between them.

The gene calls are TRBV7-3 and TRBJ2-3, with unresolved D. V shed 0 bases and J shed 4 bases, with 11 bases lying between them. Germline V lookup: CDR1 SGHTA, CDR2 FQGTGA. The CDR3 has 15 residues. CDR3 loop: CASSLTNILADTQYF. In nucleotides, the CDR3 is TGTGCCAGCAGCTTAACTAACATACTCGCAGATACGCAGTATTTT.

This rearrangement joins TRBV3-1 to TRBJ2-3; the D gene is possibly TRBD2 (6 bases). There are 12 residues in the CDR3. Trimming took 1 base from V and 14 from J, leaving 13 bases between them. Germline CDR1 LGHDT, CDR2 YNNKEL (reference sequence). CDR3 in DNA: TGTGCCAGCAGCCAAGTAACGGGAGAAAGGTATTTT. This codes for CASSQVTGERYF.

This clonotype was observed many times. The CDR3 here is CSVDGRQAWTQYF. The CDR3 region has the DNA TGCAGCGTTGACGGAAGACAGGCCTGGACCCAGTACTTC. The chain employs TRBV29-1 and TRBJ2-5; possible D gene TRBD1, 6 bases. Trimming shortened V by 3 bases and J by 7 bases, and 15 bases separated the two germline ends. There are 13 residues in the CDR3. The V gene's germline CDR1 is SQVTM and CDR2 ANQGSEA.

CDR3 protein: CASSESGSSPYEQYF. The CDR3 DNA reads as TGTGCCAGCAGCGAGTCCGGGTCCTCCCCGTACGAGCAGTACTTC. The chain has TRBV9 and TRBJ2-5; no reliable D call. The J call may be mistaken, given a closer DNA end match to TRBJ2-7. Germline lookup yields CDR1 SGDLS and CDR2 YYNGEE. The CDR3 sequence is 15 residues long.

The sample holds many counts of this clonotype. The chain combines TRBV7-9 with TRBJ1-4; TRBD1 matches 7 bases. Germline V lookup: CDR1 SEHNR, CDR2 FQNEAQ (reference sequence). The CDR3 consists of 15 residues. V lost 3 bases, J lost 0 bases, and 1 base stayed unmatched. DNA of the CDR3: TGTGCCAGCAGCTTGGGACAGTCAACTAATGAAAAACTGTTTTTT. Protein: CASSLGQSTNEKLFF.

For this clonotype: One junction end disagrees with the germline gene, perhaps due to a read error. V and J are TRBV5-1 and TRBJ2-5; 10 bases are shared with TRBD1. The CDR3 runs to 14 residues. The germline V gene has CDR1 SGHRS and CDR2 YFSETQ. CDR3 DNA: TGTGCCAGCAGCTGGGGGACAGGGGAAGAGACCCAGTACTTC. Protein: CASSWGTGEETQYF.